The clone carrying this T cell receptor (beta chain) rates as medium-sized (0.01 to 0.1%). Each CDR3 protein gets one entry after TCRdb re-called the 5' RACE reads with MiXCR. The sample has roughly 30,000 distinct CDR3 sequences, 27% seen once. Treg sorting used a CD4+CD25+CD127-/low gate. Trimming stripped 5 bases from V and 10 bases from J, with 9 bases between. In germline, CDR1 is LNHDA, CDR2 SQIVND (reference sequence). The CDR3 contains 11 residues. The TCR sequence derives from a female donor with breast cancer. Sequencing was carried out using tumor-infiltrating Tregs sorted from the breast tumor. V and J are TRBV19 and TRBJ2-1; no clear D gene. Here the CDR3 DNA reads TGTGCCAGTAGTGCGACCAGGGAGCAGTTCTTC. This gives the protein CASSATREQFF.